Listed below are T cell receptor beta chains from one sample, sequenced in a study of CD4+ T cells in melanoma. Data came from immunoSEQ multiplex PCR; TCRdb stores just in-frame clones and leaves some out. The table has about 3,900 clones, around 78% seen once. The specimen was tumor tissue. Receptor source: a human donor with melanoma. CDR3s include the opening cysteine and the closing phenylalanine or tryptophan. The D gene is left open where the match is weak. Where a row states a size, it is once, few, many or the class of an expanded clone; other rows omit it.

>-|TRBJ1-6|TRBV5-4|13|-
TGTGCCAGCAGCTTGGTCGAGAGCTCACCCCTCCACTTT
CASSLVESSPLHF
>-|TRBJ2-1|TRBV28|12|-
TGTGCCAGCAGTTTGTCCATCAATGAGCAGTTCTTC
CASSLSINEQFF
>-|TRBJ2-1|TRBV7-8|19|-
TGTGCCAGCAGCTTAGGGGGCGGTAGCGGCACCAGTTCCTACAATGAGCAGTTCTTC
CASSLGGGSGTSSYNEQFF
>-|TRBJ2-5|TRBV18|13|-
TGTGCCAGCTCACCCCCCGGGGTAGAGACCCAGTACTTC
CASSPPGVETQYF
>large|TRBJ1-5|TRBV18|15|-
TGTGCCAGCTCACCACTGGGGAATAGCAATCAGCCCCAGCATTTT
CASSPLGNSNQPQHF
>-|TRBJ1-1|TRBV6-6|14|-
TGTGCCAGCACTTCGTCGGGGGTCGGGACTGAAGCTTTCTTT
CASTSSGVGTEAFF
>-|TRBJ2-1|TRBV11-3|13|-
TGTGCCAGCAGCTTAGGGAGGGGCAATGAGCAGTTCTTC
CASSLGRGNEQFF
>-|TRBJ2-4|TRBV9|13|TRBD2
TGTGCCAGCAGCTATAGCGGGACTGACATTCAGTACTTC
CASSYSGTDIQYF
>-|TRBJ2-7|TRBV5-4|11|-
TGTGCCAGCAGCTTTGGCAATGAGCAGTACTTC
CASSFGNEQYF
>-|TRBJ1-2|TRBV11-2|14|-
TGTGCCAGCAGCTTCGGAAGCCGGGACTCTGGCTACACCTTC
CASSFGSRDSGYTF
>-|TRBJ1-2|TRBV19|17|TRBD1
TGTGCCAGTAGTATCATACAGGGGATGGGGGTACACTATGGCTACACCTTC
CASSIIQGMGVHYGYTF
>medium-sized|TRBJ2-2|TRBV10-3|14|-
TGTGCCATCAGTCAAGAAGCGGCTACCGGGGAGCTGTTTTTT
CAISQEAATGELFF
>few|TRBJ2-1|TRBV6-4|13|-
TGTGCCAGCAGTGTCACTCGGCTCAATGAGCAGTTCTTC
CASSVTRLNEQFF
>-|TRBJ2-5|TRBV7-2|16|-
TGTGCCAGCAGCTTCACGGCGGGGGCGATGAAAGAGACCCAGTACTTC
CASSFTAGAMKETQYF
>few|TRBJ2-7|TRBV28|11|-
TGTGCCAGCAGCCGAGGGTTCGAGCAGTACTTC
CASSRGFEQYF
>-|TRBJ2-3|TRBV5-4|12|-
TGTGCCAGCAGCTTCCTCACAGATACGCAGTATTTT
CASSFLTDTQYF
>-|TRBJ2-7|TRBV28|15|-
TGTGCCAGCAGTTTTTCATTGAGGCCCGACTACGAGCAGTACTTC
CASSFSLRPDYEQYF
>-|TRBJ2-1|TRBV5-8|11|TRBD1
TGTGCCAGCAGCCCTGGGACAGGGCAGTTCTTC
CASSPGTGQFF
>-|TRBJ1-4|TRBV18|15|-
TGTGCCAGCTCCCGGGAGTCGGGGGCGTACGAAAAACTGTTTTTT
CASSRESGAYEKLFF
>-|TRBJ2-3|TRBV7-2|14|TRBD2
TGTGCCAGCAGCTTAGGGGCTAGCGGGGATACGCAGTATTTT
CASSLGASGDTQYF
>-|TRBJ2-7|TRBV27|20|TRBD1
TGTGCCAGCATAATTAATCAGCCCATGGACCGCCGGGACAGGGTGAACGAGCAGTACTTC
CASIINQPMDRRDRVNEQYF
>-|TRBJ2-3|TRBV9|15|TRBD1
TGTGCCAGCAGCCTGGGACAGGGGGCAACAGATACGCAGTATTTT
CASSLGQGATDTQYF
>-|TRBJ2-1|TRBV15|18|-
TGTGCCACCAGCAGCTCCCTGGGAGGAGCCAGGGGCTACAATGAGCAGTTCTTC
CATSSSLGGARGYNEQFF
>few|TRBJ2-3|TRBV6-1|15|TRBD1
TGTGCCAGCAACCTCGACAGGGGAAGACTAGATACGCAGTATTTT
CASNLDRGRLDTQYF
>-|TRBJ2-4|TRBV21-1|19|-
TGTGCCAGCAGCCTCCAGAAGAGGGAAGGAGGGATAGCCAAAAACATTCAGTACTTC
CASSLQKREGGIAKNIQYF
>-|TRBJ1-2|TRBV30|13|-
TGTGCCTGGAGTGTAAGCAGAGGCTATGGCTACACCTTC
CAWSVSRGYGYTF
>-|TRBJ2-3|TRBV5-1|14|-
TGCGCCAGCAGCCAGGACATTTTCACAGATACGCAGTATTTT
CASSQDIFTDTQYF
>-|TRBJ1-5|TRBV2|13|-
TGTGCCAGCAAGGGAGTGGGCAATCAGCCCCAGCATTTT
CASKGVGNQPQHF
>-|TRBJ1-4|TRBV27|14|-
TGTGCCAGCAGCCGTAGGGGGGTGGAGGAAAAACTGTTTTTT
CASSRRGVEEKLFF
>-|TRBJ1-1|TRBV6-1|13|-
TGTGCCAGCAGTGTTGACCCTAACACTGAAGCTTTCTTT
CASSVDPNTEAFF
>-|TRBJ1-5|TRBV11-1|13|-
TGTGCCAGCAGCCCGATGGACAATCAGCCCCAGCATTTT
CASSPMDNQPQHF
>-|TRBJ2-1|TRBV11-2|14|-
TGTGCCAGCAGGAGTGTCGGCTCCTACAATGAGCAGTTCTTC
CASRSVGSYNEQFF
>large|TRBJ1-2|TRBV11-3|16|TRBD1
TGTGCCAGCAGCTTAGATAGGGCAGGGGGCGACTATGGCTACACCTTC
CASSLDRAGGDYGYTF
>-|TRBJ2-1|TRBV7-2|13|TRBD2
TGTGCCAGCAAGGGACTAGGTGGGAATGAGCAGTTCTTC
CASKGLGGNEQFF
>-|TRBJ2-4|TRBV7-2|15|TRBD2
TGTGCCAGCTCGACGGGAGGGGGTGCCAAAAACATTCAGTACTTC
CASSTGGGAKNIQYF
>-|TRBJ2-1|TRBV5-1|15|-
TGCGCCAGCAGCTTGGCCAAGGGGTCCTACAATGAGCAGTTCTTC
CASSLAKGSYNEQFF